Below are 25 T cell receptor beta chains sequenced from a single sample in a study of T cells after yellow fever vaccination (dated by TCRdb to between 2018 and 2021). Interpreted using the paper, the treatment or condition label stands for: live attenuated yellow fever vaccine strain. Libraries came from 5' RACE. Sequencer: Illumina HiSeq 2500. The raw public data were reprocessed by TCRdb itself: fastp quality trimming at Q25, MiXCR clonotype calling, in-frame beta chains only. Rows with one shared CDR3 protein collapse into an entry with the most common genes and DNA. The sample has 620,000 or so distinct CDR3 sequences on record, 9% to 15% of them singletons. More than 13% of the sample is taken by the ten largest. Source: PBMCs, taken on the day of the yellow fever booster vaccination. Receptors were obtained from a man aged 25 to 45 who received the YFV17D yellow fever vaccine.

The V call is TRBV20-1, the J call TRBJ2-5, with 8 bases identical to TRBD2. V shed 8 bases, J shed 0 bases, and the junction held 14 bases outside the gene matches. The CDR3 totals 16 residues. CDR1 is DFQATT, CDR2 SNEGSKA, per germline (reference sequence). CDR3 sequence reads: CSPQARGGRYQETQYF. Here the CDR3 DNA reads TGCAGTCCGCAGGCGAGAGGCGGGAGGTACCAAGAGACCCAGTACTTC.

The CDR3 DNA reads TGTGCCAGCAGCTCACGACTCGGGACAACCTACGAGCAGTACTTC. Translating it yields CASSSRLGTTYEQYF. The chain is built from TRBV7-9 and TRBJ2-7, with a tentative D call TRBD1 (6 bases). Germline values: CDR1 SEHNR, CDR2 FQNEAQ (reference sequence). The CDR3 is made up of 15 amino acids. The V gene lost 4 bases and the J gene lost 2 bases, with 15 bases spanning the gap.

Ten or more counts support this clonotype. CDR3 region: CATSREVTTGTYEQYF. The CDR3 DNA follows: TGTGCCACCAGCAGAGAAGTCACTACGGGGACCTACGAGCAGTACTTC. The chain is built from TRBV15 and TRBJ2-7; tentatively, D is TRBD2 (5 bases). The CDR3 spans 16 residues. CDR1 and CDR2 from the germline V gene are LNHNV and YYDKDF (reference sequence). Trimming cost V 0 bases and J 2 bases, with 14 bases left between them. The full variable domain, completed using reference TRBV15 and TRBJ2-7, is DAMVIQNPRYQVTQFGKPVTLSCSQTLNHNVMYWYQQKSSQAPKLLFHYYDKDFNNEADTPDNFQSRRPNTSFCFLDIRSPGLGDTAMYLCATSREVTTGTYEQYFGPGTRLTVT.

The sample holds a few counts of this clonotype. J is TRBJ2-7 and V is TRBV6-2 or TRBV6-3; TRBD2 is a possible D gene (6 bases). The germline gives CDR1 MNHEY, CDR2 SVGEGT. The V and J ends lost 8 bases and 6 bases respectively, with 11 bases between them. The CDR3 runs 11 residues. The CDR3: CASGGFAEQYF. DNA for the CDR3: TGTGCCAGCGGAGGGTTTGCCGAGCAGTACTTC.

The chain couples TRBV28 to TRBJ2-3; D not resolved. Trimming left V 7 bases short and J 3 bases short, with 14 bases between. The germline V gene has CDR1 MDHEN and CDR2 SYDVKM. There are 14 residues in the CDR3. The DNA of the CDR3 is TGTGCCAGCACTCGGGCTAGTTATACAGATACGCAGTATTTT. Encoded protein: CASTRASYTDTQYF.

This clonotype was recorded a few times. This sequence joins TRBV29-1 and TRBJ2-1; TRBD2 matches 10 bases. CDR1 is SQVTM and CDR2 is ANQGSEA in the germline V gene. V dropped 3 bases and J dropped 10; count of bases not matched to a gene: 3. This CDR3 comprises 12 residues. CDR3 in DNA: TGCAGCGTTGAGCGTAGCGGGAGGGAGCAGTTCTTC. It translates to CSVERSGREQFF.

In its sample, this clonotype was seen a few times. This chain joins TRBV5-5 and TRBJ2-3; TRBD2 matches 7 bases. CDR1 is SGHKS, CDR2 YYEKEE, per germline (reference sequence). This CDR3 region has 17 residues. Trimming took 1 base from V and 2 from J; bases not matched to a gene: 10. This CDR3 is CASSLYATSRNTDTQYF. In DNA form, the CDR3 reads TGTGCCAGCAGCTTGTATGCGACTAGCAGAAACACAGATACGCAGTATTTT.

The gene calls are TRBV5-8 and TRBJ1-2, with 12 bases that match TRBD1. The length of the CDR3 is 14 residues. With V trimmed by 9 bases and J by 8 bases, 11 bases remained unmatched. CDR1 SGHTS and CDR2 YDEGEE come from the germline V gene. As DNA, the CDR3 is TGTGCCATCAGACGCGGGACAGGGGGCTCCGGCTACACCTTC. It is translated as CAIRRGTGGSGYTF.

This clonotype came up many times. The rearrangement joins TRBV7-3 to TRBJ1-1; perhaps TRBD1 as D (5 bases). Trimming left V 3 bases short and J 4 bases short, with 18 bases between. Germline assignment: CDR1 SGHTA and CDR2 FQGTGA. This CDR3 region has 16 residues. The CDR3 loop is CASSLTTTAWVTEAFF. The DNA of the CDR3 is TGTGCCAGCAGCTTGACGACGACAGCATGGGTCACTGAAGCTTTCTTT.

This clonotype was observed a handful of times. V gene TRBV18 combines with J gene TRBJ1-4; no clear D. Trimming removed 3 bases from V and 3 bases from J, with 2 bases in between. The CDR3 is 12 residues long. CDR1 KGHSH and CDR2 LQKENI come from the germline V gene. CDR3 in DNA: TGTGCCAGCTCACCTTCTAATGAAAAACTGTTTTTT. Translating gives CASSPSNEKLFF.

The table lists this clonotype with a few counts. The gene calls are TRBV6-1 and TRBJ2-1, with D perhaps TRBD1 (5 bases). CDR3 length equals 17 residues. CDR1 and CDR2 (germline): MNHNS, SASEGT. V lost 6 bases, J lost 0 bases, and 18 bases lay in between. The chain's CDR3 is CASSLLRRGYSYNEQFF. In DNA, the CDR3 is TGTGCCAGCAGCCTCCTTCGTAGGGGCTACTCCTACAATGAGCAGTTCTTC.

The V and J genes are TRBV6-5 and TRBJ2-2, with D perhaps matching TRBD1 or TRBD2 (6 bases each). Looked up from germline, CDR1 is MNHEY and CDR2 is SVGAGI. The CDR3 contains 15 residues. The V end was cut by 2 bases, the J end by 6 bases, with 13 bases between. CDR3 in DNA: TGTGCCAGCAGTTACCCAAACAGGGAGGCCGGGGAGCTGTTTTTT. Translated, it gives CASSYPNREAGELFF.

This clonotype appeared a few times. This chain joins TRBV6-1 and TRBJ2-1; no firm D call. The V and J ends lost 11 bases and 7 bases respectively, with 21 bases between them. The CDR3 is 14 amino acids. In germline, CDR1 is MNHNS, CDR2 SASEGT. The CDR3 loop reads CAAPPTSTQNEQFF. CDR3 coding DNA: TGTGCCGCCCCCCCGACTTCGACCCAAAATGAGCAGTTCTTC.

CDR3 nucleotide sequence: TGTGCCAGCAGTTTTACGGACACCAGCACAGATACGCAGTATTTT. Amino acids: CASSFTDTSTDTQYF. The rearrangement uses TRBV28 and TRBJ2-3, with D perhaps TRBD1 (5 bases). Germline CDR1 is MDHEN and CDR2 is SYDVKM. The CDR3 contains 15 residues. Trimming took 3 bases from V and 0 from J, leaving 10 bases between them.

This clonotype showed up just a few times. This rearrangement joins TRBV11-2 to TRBJ2-7; TRBD2 matches 13 bases. The trim removed 3 bases at V and 3 bases at J, leaving 8 bases unmatched. CDR1 and CDR2 (germline): SGHAT, FQNNGV. The CDR3 is 17 amino acids. CDR3 in amino acids: CASSFRLAGGLGYEQYF. The DNA for the CDR3 is TGTGCCAGCAGCTTCAGACTAGCGGGAGGTCTGGGCTACGAGCAGTACTTC.

The chain has TRBV6-1 and TRBJ2-2; TRBD1 agrees at 7 bases. Germline V CDR1 and CDR2: MNHNS, SASEGT. With V trimmed by 6 bases and J by 1 base, 11 bases remained unmatched. CDR3 size: 17 residues. CDR3 residues: CASRASRQGLNTGELFF. Here the CDR3 DNA reads TGTGCCAGCAGGGCTTCCCGACAGGGTCTGAACACCGGGGAGCTGTTTTTT.

CDR3 DNA sequence: TGCGCCAGCAGCTTCAGGGTATCCGCTAACTATGGCTACACCTTC. Protein: CASSFRVSANYGYTF. The rearrangement links TRBV5-1 to TRBJ1-2; TRBD1 is a possible D gene (5 bases). Germline V gene data show CDR1 as SGHRS and CDR2 as YFSETQ. V was clipped by 2 bases and J by 0 bases, with 11 bases between them. The CDR3 runs 15 residues. Using reference TRBV5-1 and TRBJ1-2 for the parts outside the CDR3, the full variable domain is KAGVTQTPRYLIKTRGQQVTLSCSPISGHRSVSWYQQTPGQGLQFLFEYFSETQRNKGNFPGRFSGRQFSNSRSEMNVSTLELGDSALYLCASSFRVSANYGYTFGSGTRLTVV.

This clonotype was found a few times. The chain is built from TRBV18 and TRBJ2-1, with 9 bases aligning to TRBD2. Germline CDR1 KGHSH, CDR2 LQKENI. Trimming cost V 7 bases and J 0 bases; bases outside gene matches: 10. This CDR3 is built from 17 residues. The CDR3 DNA sequence: TGTGCCAGCTGCCTTAGCGGGAGTTCTAGCTCCTACAATGAGCAGTTCTTC. Its protein is CASCLSGSSSSYNEQFF.

This clonotype was detected only a few times. The genes are TRBV20-1 and TRBJ2-5; maybe TRBD2 (6 bases). The germline V and J ends were trimmed by 5 bases and 1 base, with 8 bases remaining between them. CDR3 length: 12 amino acids. Germline V gene data show CDR1 as DFQATT and CDR2 as SNEGSKA (reference sequence). This chain's CDR3 is CSARGTQETQYF. The CDR3 nucleotides are TGCAGTGCTCGCGGGACCCAAGAGACCCAGTACTTC.

This clonotype was observed a few times. J is TRBJ1-6 and V is TRBV5-1; D is unresolved. The germline gives CDR1 SGHRS, CDR2 YFSETQ. V was trimmed by 6 bases and J by 14 bases, leaving 21 bases between them. The CDR3 is 14 residues long. As DNA, the CDR3 is TGCGCCAGCACCCTTGGGCCCGCAGACCCTACCCTCCACTTT. Its protein product is CASTLGPADPTLHF.

This clonotype occurred a few times. J is TRBJ2-1 and V is TRBV27, with 7 positions matching TRBD1. With 2 bases clipped from V and 5 bases from J, the junction kept 3 bases outside the gene matches. The CDR3 spans 14 residues. CDR1 and CDR2 (germline): MNHEY, SMNVEV (reference sequence). The CDR3 coding sequence is TGTGCCAGCAGTTTAGGGACAGTTCACAATGAGCAGTTCTTC. This encodes CASSLGTVHNEQFF.

This clonotype has a single count. The chain recombines TRBV20-1 with TRBJ2-1; D perhaps matches TRBD2 (7 bases). Per germline, CDR1 DFQATT and CDR2 SNEGSKA (reference sequence). V was shortened by 3 bases and J by 8 bases, with 17 bases between the two germline ends. The CDR3 sequence is 14 residues long. The CDR3 here is CSAREGEGPYEQFF. The CDR3 region has the DNA TGCAGTGCTAGGGAGGGGGAGGGCCCCTATGAGCAGTTCTTC.

This chain joins TRBV7-3 and TRBJ2-2; D is undetermined. Germline CDR1 and CDR2: SGHTA and FQGTGA. The V and J ends lost 3 bases and 7 bases respectively, with 12 bases between them. The CDR3 sequence is 14 residues long. DNA of the CDR3: TGTGCCAGCAGCTTTTCCTTGATCAGCGGGGAGCTGTTTTTT. Translated: CASSFSLISGELFF.

The CDR3 DNA reads as TGTGCCAGCAACCTCGGACAAGATAGCAATCAGCCCCAGCATTTT. Residues: CASNLGQDSNQPQHF. The rearrangement joins TRBV6-1 to TRBJ1-5; D may be TRBD1 (5 bases). CDR3 length: 15 amino acids. Deletions cut 7 bases from V and 0 bases from J, with 13 bases between. Germline V gene data show CDR1 as MNHNS and CDR2 as SASEGT.

The chain couples TRBV20-1 to TRBJ2-1; D call uncertain. CDR1 DFQATT and CDR2 SNEGSKA come from the germline V gene (reference sequence). Trimming cost V 2 bases and J 6 bases, with 5 bases left between them. The CDR3 is made up of 11 amino acids. The CDR3 spells CSARLFNEQFF. The CDR3 DNA follows: TGCAGTGCTAGACTATTCAATGAGCAGTTCTTC.